This TCR beta chain was identified during a study of Graves' ophthalmopathy and Graves' hyperthyroidism. Findings and caveats of the study: A majority of expanded thyroid clonotypes exceeding 0.001 frequency were likewise present in blood. Distinction of ophthalmopathy from stable hyperthyroidism by a 13-signature model reached over 85% sensitivity and about 80% specificity.

Trimming took 2 bases from V and 5 from J; bases not matched to a gene: 5. The CDR3 totals 14 residues. The germline gives CDR1 SGHTA, CDR2 FQGNSA. This clonotype was detected many times. Its specificity is not known. Enrollment excluded any patients with other autoimmune diseases, uncontrolled infections, pregnancy or lactation. Diagnoses were established from clinical symptoms, serum thyroxine, TRAb, thyroid ultrasound and orbital computed tomography. RNA transcripts provided the template for amplifying TCR beta CDR3 regions. HTBI primers served in a first-round RT-PCR, which a second-round multiplex PCR followed. TCRdb redid the calling of the multiplex PCR reads with MiXCR, one entry per CDR3 protein. The repertoire has 1 million to 1.3 million distinct CDR3 sequences, less than 45% of them found once; the top ten carry 11%.

Sequenced input: peripheral blood or thyroid tissue (not recorded which). The chain employs TRBV7-2 and TRBJ1-2; 7 bases are shared with TRBD1. The receptor was isolated from an adult man with Graves' hyperthyroidism. The CDR3 DNA is TGTGCCAGCAGCTTACAGGGGGTTGGGTATGGCTACACCTTC. It codes for CASSLQGVGYGYTF. Combining the CDR3 with reference TRBV7-2 and TRBJ1-2 gives the whole variable domain GAGVSQSPSNKVTEKGKDVELRCDPISGHTALYWYRQSLGQGLEFLIYFQGNSAPDKSGLPSDRFSAERTGGSVSTLTIQRTQQEDSAVYLCASSLQGVGYGYTFGSGTRLTVV.